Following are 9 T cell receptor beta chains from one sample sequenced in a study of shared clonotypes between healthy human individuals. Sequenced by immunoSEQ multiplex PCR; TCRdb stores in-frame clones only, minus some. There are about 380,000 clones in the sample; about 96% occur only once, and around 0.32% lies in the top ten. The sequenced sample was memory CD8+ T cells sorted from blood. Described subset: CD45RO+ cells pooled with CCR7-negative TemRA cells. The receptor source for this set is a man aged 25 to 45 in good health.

The CDR3 nucleotides are TGTGCCAGCAGAGGACAGGCGAACACCGGGGAGCTGTTTTTT. Translating it yields CASRGQANTGELFF. The J gene is TRBJ2-2, the V gene TRBV28; 7 bases are a match to TRBD1. The CDR3 loop spans 14 amino acids. The ends lost 6 bases at V and 0 bases at J; junction bases unmatched: 1. CDR1 MDHEN and CDR2 SYDVKM come from the germline V gene. Based on the CDR3 plus reference TRBV28 and TRBJ2-2, the full variable domain is DVKVTQSSRYLVKRTGEKVFLECVQDMDHENMFWYRQDPGLGLRLIYFSYDVKMKEKGDIPEGYSVSREKKERFSLILESASTNQTSMYLCASRGQANTGELFFGEGSRLTVL.

DNA for the CDR3: TGTGCCAGCAGCTTAATAGCGGGAGAGTGGGATACGCAGTATTTT. Protein: CASSLIAGEWDTQYF. V gene TRBV7-3 combines with J gene TRBJ2-3, with TRBD2 identical over 9 bases. Trimming took 1 base from V and 6 from J; bases not matched to a gene: 5. The CDR3 covers 15 residues. CDR1 SGHTA and CDR2 FQGTGA come from the germline V gene.

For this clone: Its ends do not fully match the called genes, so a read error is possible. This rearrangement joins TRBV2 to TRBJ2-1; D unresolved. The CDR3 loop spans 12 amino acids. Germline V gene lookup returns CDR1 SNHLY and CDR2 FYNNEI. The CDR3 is CASRKTYNEQFF. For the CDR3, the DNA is TGCGCGAGCAGGAAAACCTACAATGAGCAGTTCTTC.

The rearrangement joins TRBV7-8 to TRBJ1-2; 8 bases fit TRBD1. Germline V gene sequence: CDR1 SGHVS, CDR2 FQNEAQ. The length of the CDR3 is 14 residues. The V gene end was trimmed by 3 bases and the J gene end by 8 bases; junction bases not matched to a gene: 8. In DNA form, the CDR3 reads TGTGCCAGCAGCTTGGATCAGGGGGCCGGGGGCTACACCTTC. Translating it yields CASSLDQGAGGYTF.

The CDR3 protein is CASSSGGEQYF. The DNA of the CDR3 is TGTGCCAGCAGCTCGGGAGGGGAGCAGTACTTC. V usage is TRBV6-6 and J usage is TRBJ2-7; 8 bases align to TRBD2. CDR1 is MNHNY and CDR2 is SVGAGI in the germline V gene (reference sequence). The CDR3 covers 11 residues. The junction had 2 bases not matched to a gene; V was cut back by 6 bases and J by 7 bases.

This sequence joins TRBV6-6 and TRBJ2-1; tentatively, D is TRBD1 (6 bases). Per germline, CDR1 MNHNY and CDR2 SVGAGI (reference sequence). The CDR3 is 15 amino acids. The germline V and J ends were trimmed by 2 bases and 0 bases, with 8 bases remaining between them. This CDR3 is CASSYQGSSYNEQFF. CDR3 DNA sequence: TGTGCCAGCAGTTACCAGGGGAGCTCCTACAATGAGCAGTTCTTC.

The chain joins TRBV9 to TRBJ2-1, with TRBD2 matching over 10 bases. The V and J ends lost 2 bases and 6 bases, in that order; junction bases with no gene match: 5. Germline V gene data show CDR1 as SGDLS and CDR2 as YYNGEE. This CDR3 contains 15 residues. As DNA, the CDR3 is TGTGCCAGCAGCGTGGCTAGCGGGAGATTCAATGAGCAGTTCTTC. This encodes CASSVASGRFNEQFF.

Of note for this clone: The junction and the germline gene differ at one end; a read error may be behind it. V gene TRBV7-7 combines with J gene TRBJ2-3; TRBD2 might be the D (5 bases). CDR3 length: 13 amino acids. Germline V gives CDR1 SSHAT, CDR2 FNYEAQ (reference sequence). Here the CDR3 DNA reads TGTGCTAGCAGTGCCGAAAGGGAGGATACGCAGTATTTT. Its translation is CASSAEREDTQYF. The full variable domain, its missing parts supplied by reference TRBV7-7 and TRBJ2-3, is GAGVSQSPRYKVTKRGQDVTLRCDPISSHATLYWYQQALGQGPEFLTYFNYEAQPDKSGLPSDRFSAERPEGSISTLTIQRTEQRDSAMYRCASSAEREDTQYFGPGTRLTVL.

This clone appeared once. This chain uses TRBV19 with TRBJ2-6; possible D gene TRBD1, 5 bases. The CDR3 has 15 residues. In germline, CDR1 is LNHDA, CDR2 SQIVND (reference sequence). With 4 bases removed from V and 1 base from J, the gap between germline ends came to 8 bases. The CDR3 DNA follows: TGTGCCAGTAGTACCCAGGGTTCTGGGGCCAACGTCCTGACTTTC. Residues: CASSTQGSGANVLTF.